Listed below are T cell receptor beta chains from one sample, sequenced in a study of T cell changes during pregnancy in multiple sclerosis. Some clones are missing from TCRdb's copy, which holds only in-frame ones; the method was immunoSEQ multiplex PCR. Among about 100,000 clones, about 94% were seen once, and the ten largest hold roughly 0.9%. The input for sequencing was peripheral blood, taken before pregnancy. These receptors came from a female donor with multiple sclerosis, enrolled in a pregnancy study. Both conserved end residues are part of each CDR3. A D gene is named only where the DNA matches it firmly. Size tells how often a clone was seen (once, few, many) or the class of an expanded clone, and some rows leave it out.

clone_size j_call v_call d_call cdr3_aa cdr3_nt
- TRBJ1-1 TRBV7-8 - CASSLVGRAIAEAFF TGTGCCAGCAGCTTAGTTGGCAGGGCTATCGCTGAAGCTTTCTTT
- TRBJ1-5 TRBV13 - CASSLRASNQPQHF TGTGCCAGCAGCTTAAGAGCTAGCAATCAGCCCCAGCATTTT
few TRBJ1-4 TRBV4-2 - CASSPIGGRGEKLFF TGTGCCAGCAGCCCGATTGGGGGGAGAGGGGAAAAACTGTTTTTT
few TRBJ1-1 TRBV19 - CASSPGMNTEAFF TGTGCCAGTAGTCCAGGGATGAACACTGAAGCTTTCTTT
- TRBJ2-5 TRBV28 TRBD2 CASSLSGSVQETQYF TGTGCCAGCAGTTTAAGCGGGAGCGTCCAAGAGACCCAGTACTTC
- TRBJ2-2 TRBV29-1 - CSVEVRTNTGELFF TGCAGCGTTGAGGTCAGAACGAACACCGGGGAGCTGTTTTTT
- TRBJ2-1 TRBV27 TRBD2 CASRLAGVVNEQFF TGTGCCAGCAGACTAGCGGGAGTCGTCAATGAGCAGTTCTTC
- TRBJ2-2 TRBV2 - CAGEGVAGELFF TGTGCCGGCGAGGGGGTGGCCGGGGAGCTGTTTTTT
- TRBJ2-1 TRBV29-1 TRBD1 CSASTGGSYNEQFF TGCAGCGCCTCGACAGGGGGCTCCTACAATGAGCAGTTCTTC
- TRBJ2-1 TRBV29-1 TRBD2 CSVVGGRSNEQFF TGCAGCGTTGTGGGCGGGAGATCTAATGAGCAGTTCTTC
- TRBJ2-1 TRBV7-2 TRBD1 CASSFGQGANEQFF TGTGCCAGCAGCTTCGGACAGGGGGCCAATGAGCAGTTCTTC
- TRBJ1-1 TRBV19 - CARALLNTEAFF TGTGCCAGAGCCCTCCTGAACACTGAAGCTTTCTTT